The next 25 T cell receptor beta chains were all read from a single sample in a study of cytomegalovirus exposure and HLA in healthy donors. PCR used 60 Vbeta primers and 13 Jbeta primers. The method was immunoSEQ multiplex PCR; TCRdb's version includes in-frame clones alone and lacks a portion of them. The data contain under 200,000 clones, about 70% of them seen just once; the ten biggest clones take up around 3%. Sequenced material: PBMCs. Receptors were obtained from a woman aged 40 to 50 in good health and CMV-seropositive.

The chain uses TRBV7-9 and TRBJ1-2; D remains ambiguous. The CDR3 totals 14 residues. Germline loops: CDR1 SEHNR, CDR2 FQNEAQ (reference sequence). V lost 1 base to trimming and J lost 5 bases, with 11 bases between them. The CDR3 DNA reads as TGTGCCAGCAGCTTAGATGAGTCGGTGTATGGCTACACCTTC. This gives the protein CASSLDESVYGYTF. Together with reference TRBV7-9 and TRBJ1-2, the CDR3 gives the full variable domain: DTGVSQNPRHKITKRGQNVTFRCDPISEHNRLYWYRQTLGQGPEFLTYFQNEAQLEKSRLLSDRFSAERPKGSFSTLEIQRTEQGDSAMYLCASSLDESVYGYTFGSGTRLTVV.

CDR3 loop: CASSQVSGNTIYF. In DNA form, the CDR3 reads TGCGCCAGCAGCCAAGTATCCGGAAACACCATATATTTT. This sequence joins TRBV4-1 and TRBJ1-3; D not certain. This CDR3 has 13 amino acids. The germline V gene has CDR1 MGHRA and CDR2 YSYEKL. V shed 1 base and J shed 4 bases, with 5 bases lying between them.

The rearrangement joins TRBV5-1 to TRBJ1-3; tentative D call: TRBD1 (6 bases). V was cut by 0 bases and J by 4 bases, with 17 bases left in between. The CDR3 is made up of 17 amino acids. Per germline, CDR1 SGHRS and CDR2 YFSETQ. Written as DNA, the CDR3 is TGCGCCAGCAGCTTGGAGCCCGGGGGGGGGCAAGGAAACACCATATATTTT. This codes for CASSLEPGGGQGNTIYF.

The rearrangement links TRBV7-6 to TRBJ2-3; TRBD2 matches at 7 bases. This CDR3 spans 15 amino acids. Germline V gives CDR1 SGHVS, CDR2 FNYEAQ. V dropped 3 bases and J dropped 2; count of bases not matched to a gene: 5. The CDR3 region is CASSLASGPTDTQYF. DNA of the CDR3: TGTGCCAGCAGCTTGGCTAGCGGCCCCACAGATACGCAGTATTTT.

On this clone itself: The same CDR3 is also encoded by other DNA sequences in this sample. The gene calls are TRBV6-5 and TRBJ1-4; perhaps TRBD1 as D (6 bases). The V gene lost 6 bases and the J gene lost 4 bases, with 6 bases spanning the gap. The length of the CDR3 is 12 residues. Per germline, CDR1 MNHEY and CDR2 SVGAGI. CDR3 region: CASRGGNEKLFF. The CDR3 bases are TGTGCCAGCAGAGGGGGTAATGAAAAACTGTTTTTT.

The chain carries TRBV7-6 and TRBJ1-2, with 8 bases matching TRBD1. The CDR3 totals 13 residues. Per germline, CDR1 SGHVS and CDR2 FNYEAQ. V trimming: 5 bases; J trimming: 8 bases; junction bases outside the gene matches: 7. This chain's CDR3 is CASSTRQGLGYTF. The DNA of the CDR3 is TGTGCCAGCAGCACTCGACAGGGGCTCGGCTACACCTTC. The variable domain in full, completed from reference TRBV7-6 and TRBJ1-2, reads GAGVSQSPRYKVTKRGQDVALRCDPISGHVSLYWYRQALGQGPEFLTYFNYEAQQDKSGLPNDRFSAERPEGSISTLTIQRTEQRDSAMYRCASSTRQGLGYTFGSGTRLTVV.

In its sample, this clone was seen once. This rearrangement joins TRBV4-3 to TRBJ2-3; no definite D call. CDR1 LGHNA and CDR2 YSLEER come from the germline V gene. V lost 3 bases and J lost 0, with 4 bases in between. The CDR3 totals 13 residues. The CDR3 spells CASSQTSTDTQYF. CDR3 nucleotides: TGCGCCAGCAGCCAGACTAGCACAGATACGCAGTATTTT.

V is TRBV29-1 and J is TRBJ2-7; 10 bases map to TRBD2. Germline-derived CDR1 and CDR2 are SQVTM and ANQGSEA. With 7 bases clipped from V and 7 bases from J, the junction kept 13 bases outside the gene matches. This CDR3 is built from 14 residues. DNA of the CDR3: TGCAGCGCCCGGTTGAGCGGGAGGGCCGCTGAGCAGTACTTC. Residues: CSARLSGRAAEQYF.

This chain uses TRBV28 with TRBJ1-5, with 10 positions matching TRBD1. The length of the CDR3 is 16 residues. Looked up from germline, CDR1 is MDHEN and CDR2 is SYDVKM. Germline trimming cut 3 bases from V and 4 bases from J; bases unmatched to any gene: 6. CDR3 region: CASSFPGTGENQPQHF. The DNA for the CDR3 is TGTGCCAGCAGTTTCCCAGGGACAGGGGAAAATCAGCCCCAGCATTTT.

The chain joins TRBV5-1 to TRBJ2-7, with 10 bases matching TRBD1. Losses at the gene ends were 0 bases for V and 6 bases for J; bases not matched to a gene: 6. The CDR3 runs to 15 residues. In germline, CDR1 is SGHRS, CDR2 YFSETQ. CDR3: CASSLGGTGVREQYF. The CDR3 DNA follows: TGCGCCAGCAGCTTGGGAGGGACAGGGGTGCGCGAGCAGTACTTC.

As concerns this clone: An end of the junction differs from the germline gene, which may be a read error. J is TRBJ1-6 and V is TRBV15, with a weak D call TRBD1 (5 bases). The CDR3 totals 15 residues. From germline, CDR1 is LNHNV and CDR2 YYDKDF (reference sequence). CDR3 loop: CATSRDQRGNSPLNF. In DNA, the CDR3 is TGTGCCACCAGCAGAGATCAAAGGGGTAATTCACCCCTCAACTTT. Combining the CDR3 with reference TRBV15 and TRBJ1-6 gives the whole variable domain DAMVIQNPRYQVTQFGKPVTLSCSQTLNHNVMYWYQQKSSQAPKLLFHYYDKDFNNEADTPDNFQSRRPNTSFCFLDIRSPGLGDTAMYLCATSRDQRGNSPLNFGNGTRLTVT.

This clone was found once. This chain links TRBV5-1 with TRBJ2-3; a possible D gene is TRBD2 (6 bases). Germline V gene data show CDR1 as SGHRS and CDR2 as YFSETQ. Trimming shortened V by 4 bases and J by 0 bases, and 15 bases separated the two germline ends. CDR3 length equals 16 residues. The CDR3 region is CASSPIVGGSTDTQYF. In DNA form, the CDR3 reads TGCGCCAGCAGCCCGATCGTCGGGGGTAGCACAGATACGCAGTATTTT.

A single count supports this clone. The V call is TRBV7-2, the J call TRBJ1-5; D perhaps matches TRBD1 (6 bases). V lost 5 bases and J 2 bases, leaving 13 bases between the germline ends. The length of the CDR3 is 15 residues. Germline V gene sequence: CDR1 SGHTA, CDR2 FQGNSA. The DNA for the CDR3 is TGTGCCAGCAGCCCTCCAGGGGTCGGCAATCAGCCCCAGCATTTT. It translates to CASSPPGVGNQPQHF.

The chain links TRBV28 to TRBJ2-5, with 7 bases aligning to TRBD2. This CDR3 is built from 17 residues. V lost 2 bases, J lost 1 base, and 10 bases stayed unmatched. CDR1 MDHEN and CDR2 SYDVKM come from the germline V gene. CDR3 in amino acids: CASSLGSWSSGQETQYF. CDR3 sequence (DNA): TGTGCCAGCAGTTTAGGCTCGTGGTCTAGCGGCCAAGAGACCCAGTACTTC.

The V and J genes are TRBV7-2 and TRBJ1-5; no firm D call. Trimming removed 5 bases from V and 4 bases from J, with 6 bases in between. The CDR3 loop spans 12 amino acids. Germline values: CDR1 SGHTA, CDR2 FQGNSA. The CDR3 DNA reads TGTGCCAGCAGCCCTAGAAATCAGCCCCAGCATTTT. It specifies CASSPRNQPQHF.

This clone has just a few counts. The junction and the germline gene differ at one end; a read error may be behind it. The rearrangement uses TRBV7-9 and TRBJ2-1; no clear D gene. Germline values: CDR1 SEHNR, CDR2 FQNEAQ (reference sequence). This CDR3 spans 12 amino acids. CDR3 amino acids: CSSSLAGNEQFF. The DNA for the CDR3 is TGTTCCAGCAGCTTAGCCGGCAATGAGCAGTTCTTC.

V usage is TRBV7-2 and J usage is TRBJ1-5; possible D gene TRBD1, 5 bases. With 3 bases removed from V and 10 bases from J, the gap between germline ends came to 16 bases. The germline V gene encodes CDR1 SGHTA and CDR2 FQGNSA. The CDR3 has 14 amino acids. The CDR3: CASSFLREDTPQHF. The CDR3 DNA reads as TGTGCCAGCAGCTTCTTAAGAGAGGACACACCCCAGCATTTT.

The chain has TRBV7-3 and TRBJ1-2, with 9 bases aligning to TRBD1. Germline V gene sequence: CDR1 SGHTA, CDR2 FQGTGA. This CDR3 spans 15 amino acids. V was pared by 5 bases and J by 4 bases, with 8 bases of the junction left unmatched. The CDR3 loop is CASSPSPGQGYGYTF. The CDR3 bases are TGTGCCAGCAGCCCTTCTCCGGGACAGGGCTATGGCTACACCTTC. Full variable domain (rest looked up from reference TRBV7-3 and TRBJ1-2): GAGVSQTPSNKVTEKGKYVELRCDPISGHTALYWYRQSLGQGPEFLIYFQGTGAADDSGLPNDRFFAVRPEGSVSTLKIQRTERGDSAVYLCASSPSPGQGYGYTFGSGTRLTVV.

The rearrangement joins TRBV7-2 to TRBJ1-1; TRBD1 might be the D (5 bases). Trimming took off 1 base at V and 6 bases at J, with 6 bases between the two ends. The CDR3 has 12 residues. Germline assignment: CDR1 SGHTA and CDR2 FQGNSA. CDR3 in DNA: TGTGCCAGCAGCTTAGGGACACCTGAAGCTTTCTTT. It is translated as CASSLGTPEAFF.

This rearrangement joins TRBV9 to TRBJ2-7, with TRBD2 matching 14 bases. V shed 4 bases, J shed 6 bases, and the junction held 6 bases outside the gene matches. Germline V CDR1 and CDR2: SGDLS, YYNGEE. The CDR3 sequence is 15 residues long. In DNA, the CDR3 is TGTGCCAGCAGCTTCTCCGGGACTAGCGGGGGCGAGCAGTACTTC. Residues: CASSFSGTSGGEQYF.

This clone was seen a single time. The chain is built from TRBV7-2 and TRBJ2-3; TRBD2 agrees at 10 bases. The CDR3 runs 17 residues. Germline trimming cut 5 bases from V and 6 bases from J; bases unmatched to any gene: 14. Germline V gene lookup returns CDR1 SGHTA and CDR2 FQGNSA. CDR3 protein: CASSPAGAGGPWDTQYF. CDR3 bases: TGTGCCAGCAGCCCAGCTGGAGCGGGGGGGCCGTGGGATACGCAGTATTTT.

V gene TRBV5-1 combines with J gene TRBJ2-2, with D perhaps TRBD1 (6 bases). Germline loops: CDR1 SGHRS, CDR2 YFSETQ. The CDR3 loop spans 17 amino acids. Between the trimmed V and J ends, which lost 3 bases and 6 bases, there was a span of 21 bases. CDR3 in DNA: TGCGCCAGCAGCTCCGGTGGACAGTCGTGGATGTCCGGGGAGCTGTTTTTT. This sequence encodes CASSSGGQSWMSGELFF.

The chain combines TRBV6-6 with TRBJ2-2, with 10 bases aligning to TRBD1. CDR1 is MNHNY and CDR2 is SVGAGI in the germline V gene (reference sequence). The junction had 5 bases not matched to a gene; V was cut back by 9 bases and J by 7 bases. The CDR3 sequence is 13 residues long. Written as DNA, the CDR3 is TGTGCCAGTCGACAGGGGGCGTACGGGGAGCTGTTTTTT. Its translation is CASRQGAYGELFF.

The chain combines TRBV6-6 with TRBJ2-7; D gene ambiguous. Germline assignment: CDR1 MNHNY and CDR2 SVGAGI (reference sequence). This CDR3 spans 12 amino acids. Trimming pared 6 bases from V and 1 base from J, leaving 7 bases between. CDR3 DNA: TGTGCCAGCAGCCCTCTTTCCTACGAGCAGTACTTC. Translation gives CASSPLSYEQYF.

This sequence joins TRBV7-2 and TRBJ2-3, with 7 bases aligning to TRBD2. Per germline, CDR1 SGHTA and CDR2 FQGNSA. After removal of 4 bases from V and 2 bases from J, the junction contained 9 bases not matched to a gene. The CDR3 runs 16 residues. DNA of the CDR3: TGTGCCAGCAGCTCGCCCCTAGCGGATCACACAGATACGCAGTATTTT. This codes for CASSSPLADHTDTQYF.